The following is a TCR beta chain sequence with its context. At one end, the junction sequence differs from germline, possibly due to a read error. CDR1 is SGHAT and CDR2 is FQDESV in the germline V gene (reference sequence). This CDR3 is built from 16 residues. Unsorted bulk tissue of about 17-32 mg yielded co-extracted RNA and DNA. The sample belongs to a study of tumor-infiltrating lymphocytes in primary liver carcinoma. A constant-region primer primed TCR beta cDNA synthesis from 500 to 550 ng of total RNA. The TCR beta library was amplified through three nested multiplex PCR rounds in a modified ARM-PCR procedure. Primers for the first two PCR rounds were TRBV1-TRBV30 forward primers and a C-beta reverse primer (about 10 cycles per round). TCRdb used MiXCR to reprocess the multiplex PCR reads, holding one entry per CDR3 protein. The sample consists of 100,000 to 150,000 distinct CDR3 sequences, 55% to 75% of them appearing once.

Input material: liver tumor tissue from sampling region 3. Noted subset: tumor region T3, left-lateral pole. This TCR was recovered from a woman aged 55 to 70 with primary liver carcinoma and hepatitis B virus infection. This chain connects TRBV11-1 to TRBJ2-3, with D perhaps being TRBD1 or TRBD2 (5 bases each). The CDR3 is CVSSSGPSRSTDTQYF. For the CDR3, the DNA is TGTGTCAGCAGCTCGGGACCGAGCCGTAGCACAGATACGCAGTATTTT. The variable domain in full, with the rest retrieved from reference TRBV11-1 and TRBJ2-3, is EAEVAQSPRYKITEKSQAVAFWCDPISGHATLYWYRQILGQGPELLVQFQDESVVDDSQLPKDRFSAERLKGVDSTLKIQPAELGDSAMYLCVSSSGPSRSTDTQYFGPGTRLTVL.